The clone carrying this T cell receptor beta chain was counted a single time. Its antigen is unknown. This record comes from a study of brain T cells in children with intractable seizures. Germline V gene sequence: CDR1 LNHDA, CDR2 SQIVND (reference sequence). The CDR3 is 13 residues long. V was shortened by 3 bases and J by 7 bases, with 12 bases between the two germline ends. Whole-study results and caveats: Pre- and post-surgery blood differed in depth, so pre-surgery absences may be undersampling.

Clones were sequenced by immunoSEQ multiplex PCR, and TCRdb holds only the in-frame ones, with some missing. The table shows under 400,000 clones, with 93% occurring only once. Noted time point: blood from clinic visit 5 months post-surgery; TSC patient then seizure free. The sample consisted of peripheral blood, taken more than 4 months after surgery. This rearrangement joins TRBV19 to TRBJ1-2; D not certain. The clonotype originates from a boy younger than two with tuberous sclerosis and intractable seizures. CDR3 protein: CASSMWQSRGYTF. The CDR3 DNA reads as TGTGCCAGTAGTATGTGGCAGTCGCGTGGCTACACCTTC. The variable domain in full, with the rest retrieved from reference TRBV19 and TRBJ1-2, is DGGITQSPKYLFRKEGQNVTLSCEQNLNHDAMYWYRQDPGQGLRLIYYSQIVNDFQKGDIAEGYSVSREKKESFPLTVTSAQKNPTAFYLCASSMWQSRGYTFGSGTRLTVV.